This T cell receptor (beta chain) was sequenced for a study of naive and memory T cell subsets. Findings and caveats of the study: From naive to CM, EM and EMRA, diversity decreased and Gini increased.

CDR1 is DFQATT and CDR2 is SNEGSKA in the germline V gene (reference sequence). The length of the CDR3 is 12 residues. V was shortened by 3 bases and J by 8 bases, with 13 bases between the two germline ends. Both TRBC1 and TRBC2 were covered by a beta constant-region primer of two equimolar oligonucleotides. Ligated cDNA was amplified by four rounds of PCR with nested alpha and beta constant-region primers and SP2. A 12-nucleotide UMI and the SP2 primer were added to the cDNA 3' end by oligonucleotide ligation. TCRdb re-called the UMI-ligation and nested PCR reads through MiXCR, storing one row per CDR3 protein. The sample gives some 31,000 distinct CDR3 sequences, around 20% of which show up once; 3.4% is in the top ten. Alpha and beta libraries were amplified separately from the second PCR onward. Cells stained for CD3, CD4, CD8, CD45RA and CD27 were sorted into four subsets. This clonotype was recorded a few times. Its target is unknown.

The source is a human donor in good health. The specimen was effector memory CD4+ T cells from blood. Subset noted: effector memory, CD45RA- CD27-. The chain carries TRBV20-1 and TRBJ1-1; D gene ambiguous. As DNA, the CDR3 is TGCAGTGCTAGTCACCAGCTCCTCGAAGCTTTCTTT. This translates into CSASHQLLEAFF.